One TCR beta chain is described in this entry. Per the germline V gene, CDR1 is SGHTA and CDR2 is FQGNSA. The CDR3 consists of 15 residues. The source of the sample is a study of blood T cells in healthy people across ages. PCR was performed a second time for roughly 7 to 12 cycles using a sample-barcoded 5' primer and a J-beta primer mix. All cDNA molecules were each tagged by a template-switch adaptor with 12 random nucleotides. Each CDR3 protein gets one entry after TCRdb re-called the 5' RACE reads with MiXCR. Among 1,500,000 or so distinct CDR3 sequences, approximately 63% were seen once, and the ten largest hold roughly 7%.

Material for sequencing was blood. The J gene is TRBJ2-4, the V gene TRBV7-2, with D possibly matching TRBD1 (6 bases). The end of the DNA aligns better with TRBJ2-7, so the J call may be wrong. This receptor was identified in a man aged 18 to 29 in good health. The CDR3 sequence is CASSLGTGWAPEQYF. CDR3 sequence (DNA): TGTGCCAGCAGCTTAGGTACAGGGTGGGCCCCCGAGCAGTACTTC.